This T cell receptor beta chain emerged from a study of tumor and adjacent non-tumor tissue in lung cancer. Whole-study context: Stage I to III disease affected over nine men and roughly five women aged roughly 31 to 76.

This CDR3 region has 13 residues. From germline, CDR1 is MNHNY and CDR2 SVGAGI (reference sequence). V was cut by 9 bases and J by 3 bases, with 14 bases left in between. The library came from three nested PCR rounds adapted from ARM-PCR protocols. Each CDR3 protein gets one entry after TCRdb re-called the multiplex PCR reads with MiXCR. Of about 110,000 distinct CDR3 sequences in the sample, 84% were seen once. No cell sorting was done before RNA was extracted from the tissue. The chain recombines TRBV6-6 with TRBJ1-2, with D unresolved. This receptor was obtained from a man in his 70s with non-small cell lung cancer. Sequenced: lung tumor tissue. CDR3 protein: CARNRRSDYGYTF. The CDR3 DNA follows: TGTGCCAGGAACCGGAGATCCGACTATGGCTACACCTTC.